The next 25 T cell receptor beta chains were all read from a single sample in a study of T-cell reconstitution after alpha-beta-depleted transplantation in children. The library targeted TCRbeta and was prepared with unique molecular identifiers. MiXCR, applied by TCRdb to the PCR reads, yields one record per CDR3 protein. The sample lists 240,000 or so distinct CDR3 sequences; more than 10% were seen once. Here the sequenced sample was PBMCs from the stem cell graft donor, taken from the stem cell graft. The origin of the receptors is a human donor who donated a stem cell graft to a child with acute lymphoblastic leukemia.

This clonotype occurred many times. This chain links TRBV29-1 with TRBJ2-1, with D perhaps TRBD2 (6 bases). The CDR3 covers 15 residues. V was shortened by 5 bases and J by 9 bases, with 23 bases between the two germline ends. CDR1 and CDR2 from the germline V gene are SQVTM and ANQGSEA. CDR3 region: CSVKSTGATLGEQFF. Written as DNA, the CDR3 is TGCAGCGTTAAATCCACGGGAGCGACCCTGGGTGAGCAGTTCTTC.

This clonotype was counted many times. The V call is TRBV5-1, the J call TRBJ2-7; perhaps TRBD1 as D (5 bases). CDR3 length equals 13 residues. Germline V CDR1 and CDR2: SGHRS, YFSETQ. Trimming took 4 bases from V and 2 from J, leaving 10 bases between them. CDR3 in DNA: TGCGCCAGCAGCCATGACAGAACCTACGAGCAGTACTTC. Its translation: CASSHDRTYEQYF.

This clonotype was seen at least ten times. DNA for the CDR3: TGTGCCAGCAGCAATGAGTGGGACAGGGGGGCGACCTACCGCTCTGGAAACACCATATATTTT. Its protein is CASSNEWDRGATYRSGNTIYF. V is TRBV21-1 and J is TRBJ1-3; the table's D call of TRBD1 was not tested on the DNA. TRBV21-1 represents a pseudogene. The CDR3 runs 21 residues.

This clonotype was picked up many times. The CDR3 sequence is CASSPGTHSGNTIYF. For the CDR3, the DNA is TGTGCCAGCTCACCCGGGACCCATTCTGGAAACACCATATATTTT. The chain carries TRBV18 and TRBJ1-3; tentative D call: TRBD1 (5 bases). The V gene lost 3 bases and the J gene lost 1 base, with 10 bases spanning the gap. Germline V gene sequence: CDR1 KGHSH, CDR2 LQKENI. The CDR3 spans 15 residues.

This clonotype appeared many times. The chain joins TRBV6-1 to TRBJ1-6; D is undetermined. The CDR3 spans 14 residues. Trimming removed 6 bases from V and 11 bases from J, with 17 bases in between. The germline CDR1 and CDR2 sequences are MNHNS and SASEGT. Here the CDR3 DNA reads TGTGCCAGCAGCCTCGATACTAGGTCCACACCCCTCCACTTT. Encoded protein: CASSLDTRSTPLHF.

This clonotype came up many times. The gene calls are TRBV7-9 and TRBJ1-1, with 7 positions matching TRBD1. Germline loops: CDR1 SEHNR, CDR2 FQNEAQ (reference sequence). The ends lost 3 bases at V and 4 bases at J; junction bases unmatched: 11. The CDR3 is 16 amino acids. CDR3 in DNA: TGTGCCAGCAGCTTTGAAACAGGGGCAGGCCCCACTGAAGCTTTCTTT. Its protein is CASSFETGAGPTEAFF. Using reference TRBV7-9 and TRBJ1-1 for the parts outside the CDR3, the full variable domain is DTGVSQNPRHKITKRGQNVTFRCDPISEHNRLYWYRQTLGQGPEFLTYFQNEAQLEKSRLLSDRFSAERPKGSFSTLEIQRTEQGDSAMYLCASSFETGAGPTEAFFGQGTRLTVV.

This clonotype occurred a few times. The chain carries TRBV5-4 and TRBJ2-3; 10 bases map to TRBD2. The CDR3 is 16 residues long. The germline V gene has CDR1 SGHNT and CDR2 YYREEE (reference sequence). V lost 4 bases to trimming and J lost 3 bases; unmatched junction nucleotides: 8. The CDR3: CASSPQREGPTDTQYF. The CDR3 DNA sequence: TGTGCCAGCAGCCCCCAGCGGGAGGGCCCGACAGATACGCAGTATTTT.

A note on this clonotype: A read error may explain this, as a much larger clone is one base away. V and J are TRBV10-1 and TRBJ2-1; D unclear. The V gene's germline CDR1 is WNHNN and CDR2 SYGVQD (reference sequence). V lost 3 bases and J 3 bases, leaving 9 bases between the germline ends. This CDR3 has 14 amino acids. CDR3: CASSDNRLYNEQFF. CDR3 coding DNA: TGCGCCAGCAGTGATAATCGGCTCTACAATGAGCAGTTCTTC.

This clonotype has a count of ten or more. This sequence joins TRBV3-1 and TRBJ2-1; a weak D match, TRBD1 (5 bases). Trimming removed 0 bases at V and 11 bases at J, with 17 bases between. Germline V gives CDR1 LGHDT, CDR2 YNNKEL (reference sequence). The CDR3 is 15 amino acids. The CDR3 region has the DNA TGTGCCAGCAGCCAAGATTGGGGTCGGACGGACAAGCAGTTCTTC. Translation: CASSQDWGRTDKQFF.

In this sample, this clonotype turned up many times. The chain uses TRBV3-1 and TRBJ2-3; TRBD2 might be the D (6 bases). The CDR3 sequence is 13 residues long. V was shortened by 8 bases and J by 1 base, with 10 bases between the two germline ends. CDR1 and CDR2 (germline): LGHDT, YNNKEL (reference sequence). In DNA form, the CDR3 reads TGTGCCAGCGGGCGGGGCCGCACAGATACGCAGTATTTT. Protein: CASGRGRTDTQYF.

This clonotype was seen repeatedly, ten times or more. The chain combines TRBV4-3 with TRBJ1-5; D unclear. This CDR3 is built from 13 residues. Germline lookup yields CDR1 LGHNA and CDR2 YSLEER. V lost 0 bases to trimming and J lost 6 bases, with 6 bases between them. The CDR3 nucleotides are TGCGCCAGCAGCCAAGATACATCTCAGCCCCAGCATTTT. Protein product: CASSQDTSQPQHF.

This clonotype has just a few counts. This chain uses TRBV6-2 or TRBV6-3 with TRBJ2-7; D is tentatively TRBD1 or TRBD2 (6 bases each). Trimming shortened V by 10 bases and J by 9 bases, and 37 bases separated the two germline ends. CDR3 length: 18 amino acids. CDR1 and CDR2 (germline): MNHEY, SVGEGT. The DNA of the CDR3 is TGTGCCACTACCCGCGGGGACATAAGTGTACAGAACGCGGTACGGCAGTACTTC. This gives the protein CATTRGDISVQNAVRQYF.

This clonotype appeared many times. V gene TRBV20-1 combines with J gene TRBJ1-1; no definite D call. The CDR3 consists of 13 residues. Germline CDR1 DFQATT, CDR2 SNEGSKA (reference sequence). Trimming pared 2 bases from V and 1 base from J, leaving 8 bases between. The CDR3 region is CSARFHTNTEAFF. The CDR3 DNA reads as TGCAGTGCTAGATTTCACACGAACACTGAAGCTTTCTTT.

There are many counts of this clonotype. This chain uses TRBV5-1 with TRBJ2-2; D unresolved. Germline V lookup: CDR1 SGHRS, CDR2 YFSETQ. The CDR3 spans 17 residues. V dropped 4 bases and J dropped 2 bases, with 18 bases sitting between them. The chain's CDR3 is CASSHLGVAENTGELFF. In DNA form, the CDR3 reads TGCGCCAGCAGCCATCTTGGGGTCGCGGAAAACACCGGGGAGCTGTTTTTT.

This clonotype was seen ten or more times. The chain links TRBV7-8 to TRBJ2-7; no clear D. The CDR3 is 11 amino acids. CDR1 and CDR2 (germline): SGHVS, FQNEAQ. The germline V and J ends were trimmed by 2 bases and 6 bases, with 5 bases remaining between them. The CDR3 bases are TGTGCCAGCAGCTTAAGGACCGAGCAGTACTTC. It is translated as CASSLRTEQYF.

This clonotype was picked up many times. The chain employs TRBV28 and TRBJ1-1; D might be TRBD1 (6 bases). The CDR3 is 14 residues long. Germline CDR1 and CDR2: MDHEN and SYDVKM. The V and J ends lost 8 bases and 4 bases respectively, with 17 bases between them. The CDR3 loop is CASGRGGASTEAFF. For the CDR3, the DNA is TGTGCCAGCGGCCGAGGGGGGGCTAGCACTGAAGCTTTCTTT.

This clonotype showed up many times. CDR3 nucleotide sequence: TGTGCCAGCAGCCGTGACAGGGATGGCTATGGCTACACCTTC. It specifies CASSRDRDGYGYTF. The V call is TRBV9, the J call TRBJ1-2, with 7 positions matching TRBD1. This CDR3 is 14 amino acids long. The V gene end was trimmed by 4 bases and the J gene end by 4 bases; junction bases not matched to a gene: 7. The germline V gene has CDR1 SGDLS and CDR2 YYNGEE.

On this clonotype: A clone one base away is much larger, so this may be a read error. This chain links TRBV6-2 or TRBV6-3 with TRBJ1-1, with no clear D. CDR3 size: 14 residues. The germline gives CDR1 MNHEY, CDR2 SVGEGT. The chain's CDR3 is CASSYSGGNNEAFF. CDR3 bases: TGTGCCAGCAGTTACTCAGGAGGGAACAATGAAGCTTTCTTT.

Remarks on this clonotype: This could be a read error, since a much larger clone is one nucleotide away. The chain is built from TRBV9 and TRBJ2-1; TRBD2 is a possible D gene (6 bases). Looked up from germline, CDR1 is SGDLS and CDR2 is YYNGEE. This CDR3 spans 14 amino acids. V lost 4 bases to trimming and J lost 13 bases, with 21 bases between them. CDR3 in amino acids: CASSSRDWGTDQFF. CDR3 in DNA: TGTGCCAGCAGCTCACGGGACTGGGGGACTGACCAGTTCTTC.

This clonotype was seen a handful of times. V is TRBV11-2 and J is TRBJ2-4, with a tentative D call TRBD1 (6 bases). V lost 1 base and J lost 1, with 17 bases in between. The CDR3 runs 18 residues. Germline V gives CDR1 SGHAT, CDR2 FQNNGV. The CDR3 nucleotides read TGTGCCAGCAGCTTAGGATCTGGGGCAGGGGTTGCCAAAAACATTCAGTACTTC. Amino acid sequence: CASSLGSGAGVAKNIQYF.

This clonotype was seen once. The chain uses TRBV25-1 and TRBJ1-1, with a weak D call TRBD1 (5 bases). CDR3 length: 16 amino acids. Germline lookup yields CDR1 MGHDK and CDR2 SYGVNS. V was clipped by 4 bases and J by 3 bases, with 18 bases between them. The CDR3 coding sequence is TGTGCCAGCAGTGGATGGCCGGGACCAGGCGACACTGAAGCTTTCTTT. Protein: CASSGWPGPGDTEAFF.

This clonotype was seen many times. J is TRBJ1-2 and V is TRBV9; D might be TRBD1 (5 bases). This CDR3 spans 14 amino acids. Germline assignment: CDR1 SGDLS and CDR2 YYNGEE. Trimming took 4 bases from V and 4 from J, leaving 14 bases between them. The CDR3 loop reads CASSPPGGIYGYTF. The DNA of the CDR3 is TGTGCCAGCAGCCCCCCGGGGGGGATCTATGGCTACACCTTC.

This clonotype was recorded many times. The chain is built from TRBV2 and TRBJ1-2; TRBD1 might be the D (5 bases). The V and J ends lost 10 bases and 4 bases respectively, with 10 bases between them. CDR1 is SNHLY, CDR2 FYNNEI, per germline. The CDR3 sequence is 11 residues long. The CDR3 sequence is CATVDSYGYTF. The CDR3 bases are TGTGCCACAGTTGACAGCTATGGCTACACCTTC. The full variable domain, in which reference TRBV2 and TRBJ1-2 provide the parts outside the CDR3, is EPEVTQTPSHQVTQMGQEVILRCVPISNHLYFYWYRQILGQKVEFLVSFYNNEISEKSEIFDDQFSVERPDGSNFTLKIRSTKLEDSAMYFCATVDSYGYTFGSGTRLTVV.

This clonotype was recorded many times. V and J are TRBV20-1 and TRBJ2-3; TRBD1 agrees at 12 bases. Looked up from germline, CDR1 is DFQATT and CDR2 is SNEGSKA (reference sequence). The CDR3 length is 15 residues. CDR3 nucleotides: TGCAGGGGGGGGACCGGGACAGGGGGCTTGGATACGCAGTATTTT. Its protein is CRGGTGTGGLDTQYF.

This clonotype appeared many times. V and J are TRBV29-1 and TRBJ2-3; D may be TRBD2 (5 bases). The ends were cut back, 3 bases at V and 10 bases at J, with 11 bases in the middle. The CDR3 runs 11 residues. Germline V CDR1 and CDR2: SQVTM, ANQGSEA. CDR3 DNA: TGCAGCGTTGAGACTTCGGAGGCGCAGTATTTT. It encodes CSVETSEAQYF.